This TCR beta chain is drawn from a study of T cell responses to AZD1222 COVID-19 vaccine. Sequencing was performed with immunoSEQ multiplex PCR; in TCRdb, only in-frame clones are kept and a portion is missing. The profile shows roughly 100,000 clones, 70% to 90% of them singletons. V was pared by 1 base and J by 9 bases, with 12 bases between. This CDR3 comprises 13 residues. Germline loops: CDR1 SNHLY, CDR2 FYNNEI. Notes on this clone: Its antigen is unknown.

Regarding the study as a whole: A reported finding is that nearly half of spike-specific TCRs target unmutated variant regions.

The chain carries TRBV2 and TRBJ1-1; no definite D call. The TCR originated in an adult in good health. The sample was peripheral blood, taken on day 0 of AZD1222 vaccination. The DNA of the CDR3 is TGTGCCAGCAGTGAAGTTCGCTCTTTGAAAGCTTTCTTT. It encodes CASSEVRSLKAFF. Full variable domain (rest looked up from reference TRBV2 and TRBJ1-1): EPEVTQTPSHQVTQMGQEVILRCVPISNHLYFYWYRQILGQKVEFLVSFYNNEISEKSEIFDDQFSVERPDGSNFTLKIRSTKLEDSAMYFCASSEVRSLKAFFGQGTRLTVV.